The 29 T cell receptor beta chains presented below share a single source sample, sequenced in a study of cytomegalovirus exposure and HLA in healthy donors. Both 60 Vbeta primers and 13 Jbeta primers went into the PCR. This table comes from immunoSEQ multiplex PCR, and its TCRdb copy is limited to in-frame clones, with some not included. The profile shows some 200,000 clones, over 65% of them singletons. Sequencing was performed on PBMCs. All receptors come from a woman aged 25 to 45 in good health and CMV-seronegative.

This chain uses TRBV7-2 with TRBJ2-3; D uncertain. Germline values: CDR1 SGHTA, CDR2 FQGNSA. V was pared by 1 base and J by 5 bases, with 10 bases between. CDR3 size: 14 residues. The CDR3 reads CASSLGPRVDTQYF. CDR3 in DNA: TGTGCCAGCAGCTTAGGCCCACGAGTAGATACGCAGTATTTT.

The chain uses TRBV23-1 and TRBJ1-1, with 8 bases lining up with TRBD1. TRBV23-1 is flagged as an ORF with uncertain function. The CDR3 sequence is 18 residues long. The J segment lost 6 bases and the V segment lost 0 bases, leaving 15 bases of the junction unmatched. The CDR3 region is CASSQSCLKDRGIAEAFF. CDR3 DNA: TGCGCCAGCAGTCAATCATGCTTGAAAGACAGGGGAATTGCTGAAGCTTTCTTT.

This clone was counted a few times. The chain joins TRBV15 to TRBJ1-1; D may be TRBD1 (5 bases). The CDR3 loop spans 17 amino acids. The V end was cut by 0 bases, the J end by 1 base, with 15 bases between. The germline V gene encodes CDR1 LNHNV and CDR2 YYDKDF (reference sequence). The CDR3 DNA reads TGTGCCACCAGCAGAGATGGGTGGGGGGAAAGGAACACTGAAGCTTTCTTT. Translation gives CATSRDGWGERNTEAFF.

The rearrangement joins TRBV5-4 to TRBJ1-5, with TRBD1 matching over 8 bases. J lost 4 bases, V lost 5 bases, and 5 bases had no gene match. CDR3 length: 14 amino acids. Germline assignment: CDR1 SGHNT and CDR2 YYREEE (reference sequence). CDR3 sequence (DNA): TGTGCCAGCAGTTCAGGGGGCGCAAATCAGCCCCAGCATTTT. This encodes CASSSGGANQPQHF.

The chain combines TRBV7-9 with TRBJ1-2; TRBD1 matches 8 bases. V dropped 5 bases and J dropped 8; count of bases not matched to a gene: 13. In germline, CDR1 is SEHNR, CDR2 FQNEAQ (reference sequence). The CDR3 is made up of 15 amino acids. The CDR3 protein is CASSPTGRGLRGYTF. The CDR3 DNA follows: TGTGCCAGCAGCCCGACCGGCAGGGGGCTAAGGGGCTACACCTTC.

In its sample, this clone was seen a few times. This chain joins TRBV7-9 and TRBJ2-3; D uncertain. CDR3 size: 14 residues. V was clipped by 3 bases and J by 0 bases, with 7 bases between them. Germline CDR1 SEHNR, CDR2 FQNEAQ (reference sequence). The CDR3 protein is CASSFTTSTDTQYF. CDR3 DNA: TGTGCCAGCAGCTTCACTACTAGCACAGATACGCAGTATTTT.

This clone was seen a handful of times. J is TRBJ1-1 and V is TRBV19; D gene ambiguous. This CDR3 is 17 amino acids long. Looked up from germline, CDR1 is LNHDA and CDR2 is SQIVND (reference sequence). With 6 bases removed from V and 2 bases from J, the gap between germline ends came to 22 bases. CDR3 nucleotides: TGTGCCAGTAGAGTACCCCCTTGGCAAAGTCCCAACACTGAAGCTTTCTTT. Its translation: CASRVPPWQSPNTEAFF.

The V and J genes are TRBV5-4 and TRBJ2-7, with a tentative D call TRBD2 (6 bases). In germline, CDR1 is SGHNT, CDR2 YYREEE (reference sequence). The V gene lost 1 base and the J gene lost 0 bases, with 17 bases spanning the gap. CDR3 length: 17 residues. CDR3 nucleotides: TGTGCCAGCAGCTTGTATCCAACGGGGGAGTCCTCCTACGAGCAGTACTTC. Translated, it gives CASSLYPTGESSYEQYF.

This clone turned up a few times. The V gene is TRBV19, the J gene TRBJ2-7, with TRBD2 identical over 14 bases. Germline values: CDR1 LNHDA, CDR2 SQIVND (reference sequence). V was pared by 4 bases and J by 4 bases, with 15 bases of the junction left unmatched. The CDR3 consists of 19 residues. The CDR3 region has the DNA TGTGCCAGTAGTAACCGACGTGGGACTAGCGGGAGCGCTTCGTACGAGCAGTACTTC. Protein: CASSNRRGTSGSASYEQYF.

This clone was seen once. This chain joins TRBV29-1 and TRBJ1-1, with 9 nucleotides matching TRBD1. The CDR3 is made up of 13 amino acids. Germline V gives CDR1 SQVTM, CDR2 ANQGSEA. V lost 4 bases and J lost 10; bases outside the gene matches: 10. The CDR3 here is CSVGPGQGVAAFF. CDR3 DNA sequence: TGCAGCGTTGGACCGGGACAGGGAGTCGCAGCTTTCTTT.

The rearrangement uses TRBV10-2 and TRBJ2-7, with TRBD1 matching over 7 bases. The CDR3 contains 13 residues. Germline V gene lookup returns CDR1 WSHSY and CDR2 SAAADI. The junction had 4 bases not matched to a gene; V was cut back by 5 bases and J by 3 bases. The CDR3 loop is CASSRQGFYEQYF. CDR3 DNA sequence: TGCGCCAGCAGTAGACAGGGCTTCTACGAGCAGTACTTC.

As concerns this clone: The sample contains more than one DNA sequence encoding this CDR3. The chain has TRBV27 and TRBJ2-7, with a tentative D call TRBD1 (5 bases). V lost 3 bases, J lost 3 bases, and 6 bases lay in between. The CDR3 loop spans 12 amino acids. Germline V CDR1 and CDR2: MNHEY, SMNVEV (reference sequence). The CDR3: CASSFDSYEQYF. In nucleotides, the CDR3 is TGTGCCAGCAGTTTCGACAGCTACGAGCAGTACTTC.

In DNA, the CDR3 is TGTGCCAGCAGTAAAAACGGACGGGGATCCGAAGCTTTCTTT. Protein: CASSKNGRGSEAFF. V and J are TRBV2 and TRBJ1-1; D remains unclear. There are 14 residues in the CDR3. Trimming shortened V by 5 bases and J by 8 bases, and 18 bases separated the two germline ends. From germline, CDR1 is SNHLY and CDR2 FYNNEI.

The V gene is TRBV18, the J gene TRBJ2-7, with 10 bases aligning to TRBD1. The length of the CDR3 is 17 residues. Looked up from germline, CDR1 is KGHSH and CDR2 is LQKENI. V shed 3 bases and J 5 bases; nucleotides not matched to a gene: 13. This CDR3 reads CASSPGQGFPGGDEQYF. For the CDR3, the DNA is TGTGCCAGCTCACCGGGACAGGGGTTCCCAGGTGGGGACGAGCAGTACTTC. The full variable domain, in which reference TRBV18 and TRBJ2-7 provide the parts outside the CDR3, is NAGVMQNPRHLVRRRGQEARLRCSPMKGHSHVYWYRQLPEEGLKFMVYLQKENIIDESGMPKERFSAEFPKEGPSILRIQQVVRGDSAAYFCASSPGQGFPGGDEQYFGPGTRLTVT.

The J gene is TRBJ2-1, the V gene TRBV27, with TRBD2 matching 14 bases. Germline lookup yields CDR1 MNHEY and CDR2 SMNVEV (reference sequence). This CDR3 is 15 amino acids long. The ends lost 3 bases at V and 7 bases at J; junction bases unmatched: 2. The CDR3 sequence: CASSLTSGGANEQFF. CDR3 nucleotides: TGTGCCAGCAGTTTGACTAGCGGGGGGGCAAATGAGCAGTTCTTC.

The chain employs TRBV6-6 and TRBJ2-4, with 8 bases lining up with TRBD2. The V segment lost 2 bases and the J segment 1 base; nucleotides outside the gene matches: 4. The CDR3 has 16 amino acids. Germline CDR1 and CDR2: MNHNY and SVGAGI (reference sequence). CDR3 residues: CASSYQTGGAKNIQYF. The CDR3 region has the DNA TGTGCCAGCAGTTACCAAACGGGAGGGGCCAAAAACATTCAGTACTTC.

The J gene is TRBJ2-5, the V gene TRBV5-1; the D gene is possibly TRBD1 (6 bases). TRBJ2-7 explains the end of the DNA better; the J call may be wrong. Per the germline V gene, CDR1 is SGHRS and CDR2 is YFSETQ. CDR3 size: 13 residues. The CDR3 sequence is CASSLAQGYEQYF. CDR3 DNA: TGCGCCAGCAGCTTGGCACAGGGATACGAGCAGTACTTC.

For the CDR3, the DNA is TGTGCCAGCAGCTTAGGACGGGAGCCATACAATGAGCAGTTCTTC. Protein sequence: CASSLGREPYNEQFF. This chain uses TRBV7-2 with TRBJ2-1; D is possibly TRBD2 (6 bases). Germline CDR1 SGHTA, CDR2 FQGNSA. The CDR3 is made up of 15 amino acids. The V gene lost 1 base and the J gene lost 4 bases, with 11 bases spanning the gap.

Details on this clone: This same CDR3 is encoded by further DNA sequences in the sample. The chain carries TRBV7-2 and TRBJ2-7; no firm D call. Germline CDR1 is SGHTA and CDR2 is FQGNSA. There are 13 residues in the CDR3. V dropped 4 bases and J dropped 0 bases, with 7 bases sitting between them. The CDR3 region is CASSSRTSYEQYF. In DNA, the CDR3 is TGTGCCAGCAGCTCTAGAACCTCCTACGAGCAGTACTTC. Supplemented by reference TRBV7-2 and TRBJ2-7, the full variable domain reads GAGVSQSPSNKVTEKGKDVELRCDPISGHTALYWYRQSLGQGLEFLIYFQGNSAPDKSGLPSDRFSAERTGGSVSTLTIQRTQQEDSAVYLCASSSRTSYEQYFGPGTRLTVT.

The chain has TRBV5-1 and TRBJ2-2; 16 bases line up with TRBD2. V gave up 4 bases and J gave up 8 bases; unmatched junction bases: 8. The CDR3 runs 17 residues. CDR1 is SGHRS, CDR2 YFSETQ, per germline. For the CDR3, the DNA is TGCGCCAGCAGCGTCGGGACTAGCGGGGGGGCCGATGGGGAGCTGTTTTTT. This encodes CASSVGTSGGADGELFF.

The genes are TRBV2 and TRBJ2-3; 7 positions match TRBD1. The CDR3 is 16 amino acids. Germline V gene data show CDR1 as SNHLY and CDR2 as FYNNEI. V lost 2 bases and J lost 0; bases outside the gene matches: 5. CDR3 nucleotide sequence: TGTGCCAGCAGTGAACGGTCGGGACAGAGCACAGATACGCAGTATTTT. It yields the protein CASSERSGQSTDTQYF.

This clone was counted only a few times. V gene TRBV5-5 combines with J gene TRBJ2-1; 11 nucleotides agree with TRBD2. With V trimmed by 0 bases and J by 1 base, 0 bases remained unmatched. This CDR3 has 16 amino acids. Germline CDR1 SGHKS, CDR2 YYEKEE (reference sequence). As DNA, the CDR3 is TGTGCCAGCAGCTTGGGACTAGCGGGGTCCTACAATGAGCAGTTCTTC. Amino acid sequence: CASSLGLAGSYNEQFF.

CDR3 bases: TGTGCCACCAGCAGAGATCTCGACAGGGGAGTAGGATTTATTGAAAAACTGTTTTTT. Translating gives CATSRDLDRGVGFIEKLFF. This sequence joins TRBV15 and TRBJ1-4; 8 bases map to TRBD1. This CDR3 is 19 amino acids long. Losses at the gene ends were 0 bases for V and 7 bases for J; bases not matched to a gene: 16. Looked up from germline, CDR1 is LNHNV and CDR2 is YYDKDF (reference sequence).

The gene calls are TRBV29-1 and TRBJ2-7, with 7 nucleotides matching TRBD1. V lost 7 bases, J lost 3 bases, and 6 bases stayed unmatched. The CDR3 contains 12 residues. Germline V gene lookup returns CDR1 SQVTM and CDR2 ANQGSEA. CDR3 residues: CSATGSLYEQYF. CDR3 coding DNA: TGCAGCGCGACAGGGTCCCTCTACGAGCAGTACTTC.

The chain uses TRBV5-1 and TRBJ2-5; unclear D gene. The CDR3 is made up of 13 amino acids. Deletions cut 0 bases from V and 3 bases from J, with 6 bases between. The germline V gene has CDR1 SGHRS and CDR2 YFSETQ. As DNA, the CDR3 is TGCGCCAGCAGCTTGGCAGGAAAAGAGACCCAGTACTTC. Protein: CASSLAGKETQYF.

CDR3 nucleotide sequence: TGTGCTAGCCAGTTCTCTGGAAACACCATATATTTT. Its translation: CASQFSGNTIYF. The chain joins TRBV12-5 to TRBJ1-3; no clear D. The CDR3 length is 12 residues. Germline loops: CDR1 LGHNT, CDR2 FRNRAP. Trimming cost V 9 bases and J 0 bases, with 6 bases left between them.

The chain carries TRBV6-4 and TRBJ2-6, with 8 bases fitting TRBD2. Germline loops: CDR1 MRHNA, CDR2 SNTAGT. The CDR3 totals 17 residues. Unmatched junction bases numbered 5, after V lost 4 bases and J lost 0 bases. Here the CDR3 DNA reads TGTGCCAGCAGTGCTAGCGGGTCCTACTCTGGGGCCAACGTCCTGACTTTC. This sequence encodes CASSASGSYSGANVLTF.

The sample holds a few counts of this clone. The V gene is TRBV6-4, the J gene TRBJ2-2, with D possibly being TRBD1 (6 bases). The CDR3 runs to 14 residues. The V gene lost 3 bases and the J gene lost 3 bases, with 8 bases spanning the gap. The germline V gene has CDR1 MRHNA and CDR2 SNTAGT. CDR3 sequence reads: CASSDNRDTGELFF. CDR3 DNA sequence: TGTGCCAGCAGTGATAACAGGGACACCGGGGAGCTGTTTTTT.

The chain joins TRBV9 to TRBJ1-1; 8 bases map to TRBD1. The CDR3 runs to 14 residues. In germline, CDR1 is SGDLS, CDR2 YYNGEE. Unmatched junction bases numbered 6, after V lost 4 bases and J lost 4 bases. This chain's CDR3 is CASSPRTGPTEAFF. CDR3 nucleotide sequence: TGTGCCAGCAGCCCGCGGACAGGGCCCACTGAAGCTTTCTTT.